This T cell receptor beta chain was recorded in a study of Ad26.COV2.S vaccination and SARS-CoV-2 variants. Indicated treatment: around 19 received Ad26.COV2.S at low or high dose, single or two shots; about 5 received placebo; per-sample allocation not given. The samples were gathered on day 63 after the first injection of vaccine or placebo. Using immunoSEQ multiplex PCR, the repertoire was profiled, and TCRdb retains in-frame clones only, with some absent. Among hundreds of thousands of clones, 89% were seen once, and the ten largest hold over 1.3%. The CDR3 has 16 residues. The V end was cut by 2 bases, the J end by 5 bases, with 18 bases between. Germline assignment: CDR1 WNHNN and CDR2 SYGVQD (reference sequence).

This chain uses TRBV10-1 with TRBJ2-5; the D is unclear. This TCR was sampled from a person aged 18-60 years who received the Ad26.COV2.S COVID-19 vaccine or a placebo. This specimen consisted of peripheral blood, obtained in a trial of Ad26.COV2.S vaccine versus placebo. Here the CDR3 reads CASSEPAGSLWETQYF. The CDR3 coding sequence is TGCGCCAGCAGTGAGCCCGCCGGGTCCCTGTGGGAGACCCAGTACTTC.